This T cell receptor (beta chain) came from a study of T cell responses to AZD1222 COVID-19 vaccine. TCRdb's copy holds only in-frame clones and misses some; the assay was immunoSEQ multiplex PCR. The sample yields fewer than 150,000 clones, approximately 94% seen once. The germline CDR1 and CDR2 sequences are SGHAT and FQNNGV. Trimming pared 3 bases from V and 2 bases from J, leaving 8 bases between. This CDR3 spans 14 amino acids. This sequence originates from an adult who received the AZD1222 COVID-19 vaccine. The chain links TRBV11-2 to TRBJ2-1; D call uncertain. The sample was peripheral blood, taken 28 days after the second AZD1222 dose. CDR3 in amino acids: CASSFSAAYNEQFF. The CDR3 bases are TGTGCCAGCAGCTTCTCTGCAGCCTACAATGAGCAGTTCTTC. The full variable domain, rest sourced from reference TRBV11-2 and TRBJ2-1, is EAGVAQSPRYKIIEKRQSVAFWCNPISGHATLYWYQQILGQGPKLLIQFQNNGVVDDSQLPKDRFSAERLKGVDSTLKIQPAKLEDSAVYLCASSFSAAYNEQFFGPGTRLTVL.